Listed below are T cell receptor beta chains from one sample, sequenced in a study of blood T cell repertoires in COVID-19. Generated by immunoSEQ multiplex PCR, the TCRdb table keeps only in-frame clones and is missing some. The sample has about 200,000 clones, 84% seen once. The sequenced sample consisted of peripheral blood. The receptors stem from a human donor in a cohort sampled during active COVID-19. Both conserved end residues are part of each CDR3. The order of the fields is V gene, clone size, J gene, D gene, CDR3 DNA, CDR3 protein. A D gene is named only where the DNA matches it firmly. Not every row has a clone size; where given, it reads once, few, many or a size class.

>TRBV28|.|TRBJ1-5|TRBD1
TGTGCCAGCAGCTGGGCCCTGGCGGGGACAGGGACCCAGCCCCAGCATTTT
CASSWALAGTGTQPQHF
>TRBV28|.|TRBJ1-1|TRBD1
TGTGCCTCATACACAGGGGTTAGGGCTGAAGCTTTCTTT
CASYTGVRAEAFF
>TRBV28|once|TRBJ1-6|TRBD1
TGTGCCAGCAGTCCGTCCCAGGGGGTTGTTTCACCCCTCCACTTT
CASSPSQGVVSPLHF
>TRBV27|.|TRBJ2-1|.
TGTGCCAGCAGTCCACTGCTCATGAATGAGCAGTTCTTC
CASSPLLMNEQFF
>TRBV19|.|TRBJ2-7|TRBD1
TGTGCCAGTAGTATTGGGTCGACAGGGGTTGAATCCTACGAGCAGTACTTC
CASSIGSTGVESYEQYF
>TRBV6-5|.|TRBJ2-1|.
TGTGCCAGCAGTTACCCGGGACTCCCCAAAAATGGGATGTTCTTC
CASSYPGLPKNGMFF
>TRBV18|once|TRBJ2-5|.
TGTGCCAGCTCACCACTTGAGGGAGAGACCCAGTACTTC
CASSPLEGETQYF
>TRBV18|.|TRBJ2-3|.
TGTGCCAGCTCACCTTCGGGGACAGATACGCAGTATTTT
CASSPSGTDTQYF
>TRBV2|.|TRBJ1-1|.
TGTGCCAGCAGTGAAGAAGGGGTCCTGAACACTGAAGCTTTCTTT
CASSEEGVLNTEAFF
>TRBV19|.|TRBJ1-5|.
TGTGCCAGTAGATCAGGGCAAAATAGCAATCAGCCCCAGCATTTT
CASRSGQNSNQPQHF
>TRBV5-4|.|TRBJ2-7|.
TGTGCCAGCAGCCCTGGGACTTTCTCCTACGAGCAGTACTTC
CASSPGTFSYEQYF
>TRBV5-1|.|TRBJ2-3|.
TGCGCCAGCAGCTTAAGGGGGACGGACTTAGGCGGCACAGATACGCAGTATTTT
CASSLRGTDLGGTDTQYF
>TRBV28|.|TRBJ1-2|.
TGTGCCAGCAATCCGGGGTCTAACTATGGCTACACCTTC
CASNPGSNYGYTF
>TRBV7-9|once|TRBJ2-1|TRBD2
TGTGCCAGCAGCCCCCGGGCGGGGGGTGAGCAGTTCTTC
CASSPRAGGEQFF
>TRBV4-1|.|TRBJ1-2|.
TGCGCCAGCAACTCGATCCGGGGGGCGGGTAATGGCTACACCTTC
CASNSIRGAGNGYTF
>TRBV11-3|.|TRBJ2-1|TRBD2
TGTGCCAGCAGCCCAGGGACTAGCGGTTACAATGAGCAGTTCTTC
CASSPGTSGYNEQFF
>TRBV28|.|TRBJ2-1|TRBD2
TGTGCCAGCAGTTCCCCCCGAGTGGGTACTAGCGGCGGATCCTACAATGAGCAGTTCTTC
CASSSPRVGTSGGSYNEQFF
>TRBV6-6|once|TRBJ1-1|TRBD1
TGTGCCAGCAGGCCTGACAGGGGCACTGAAGCTTTCTTT
CASRPDRGTEAFF
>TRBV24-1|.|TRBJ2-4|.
TGTGCCACCAGTGACCCTAGGCGGGGGCTTGCCAAAAACATTCAGTACTTC
CATSDPRRGLAKNIQYF
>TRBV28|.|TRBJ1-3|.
TGTGCCAGCAGTTCCCAGGGCCTCTACCACTCTGGAAACACCATATATTTT
CASSSQGLYHSGNTIYF
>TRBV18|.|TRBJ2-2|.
TGTGCCAGCTCCCCTCGGAGAGGGGGCACCGGGGAGCTGTTTTTT
CASSPRRGGTGELFF
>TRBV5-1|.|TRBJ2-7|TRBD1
TGCGCCAGCAGCATGGACAGGGGGCTGGAGTACTTC
CASSMDRGLEYF
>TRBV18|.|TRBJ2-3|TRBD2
TGTGCCAGCTCTAGCTCCAGCGGGGCCACAGATACGCAGTATTTT
CASSSSSGATDTQYF
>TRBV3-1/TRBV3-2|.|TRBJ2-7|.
TGTGCCAGCAGACCGACAGGGACTTGGGGCGAGCAGTACTTC
CASRPTGTWGEQYF
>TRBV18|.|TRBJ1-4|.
TGTGCCAGCTCACGCGGCGGGAATGAAAAACTGTTTTTT
CASSRGGNEKLFF
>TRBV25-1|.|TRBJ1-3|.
TGTGCCAGCAGTCCACGGGAGGGAAACACCATATATTTT
CASSPREGNTIYF
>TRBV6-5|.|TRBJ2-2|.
TGTGCCAGCAGGTCGACAGGGAACACCGGGGAGCTGTTTTTT
CASRSTGNTGELFF
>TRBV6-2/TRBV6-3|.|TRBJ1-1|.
TGTGCCAGCAGTCTCAGGGGAACTGAAGCTTTCTTT
CASSLRGTEAFF
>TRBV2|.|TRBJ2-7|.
TGTGCCAGCAGTCCCTACTACGAGCAGTACTTC
CASSPYYEQYF
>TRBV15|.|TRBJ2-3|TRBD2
TGTGCCACCAGCAGAGCCCGGACTAGCGGGAGGACAAGCACAGATACGCAGTATTTT
CATSRARTSGRTSTDTQYF
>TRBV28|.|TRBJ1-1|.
TGTGCCAGCACTCAAGGGGGGGGTTTCCCGAACACTGAAGCTTTCTTT
CASTQGGGFPNTEAFF
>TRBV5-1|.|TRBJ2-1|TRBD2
TGCGCCAGCAGCCTACAGAGCGGGAGGGGATACAATGAGCAGTTCTTC
CASSLQSGRGYNEQFF
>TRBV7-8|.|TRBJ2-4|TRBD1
TGTGCCAGCAGCATACAGGGGCAGGGCATTCAGTACTTC
CASSIQGQGIQYF
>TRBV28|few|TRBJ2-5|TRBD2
TGTGCCAGCAGTTTAGGGGGGGAGAGGTCTGAGACCCAGTACTTC
CASSLGGERSETQYF
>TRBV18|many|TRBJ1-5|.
TGTGCCAGCTCACCAAGATCCGTCGGGAAGCCCCAGCATTTT
CASSPRSVGKPQHF
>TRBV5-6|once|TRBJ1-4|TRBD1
TGTGCCAGCAGCTTGGGAGGACAGGGCGGTGAAAAACTGTTTTTT
CASSLGGQGGEKLFF
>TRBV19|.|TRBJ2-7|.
TGTGCCAGTAGTCCTGGAGGGGCGGGCTACGAGCAGTACTTC
CASSPGGAGYEQYF
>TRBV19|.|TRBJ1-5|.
TGTGCCAGTAGTATAGGGAGCACTAGCAATCAGCCCCAGCATTTT
CASSIGSTSNQPQHF
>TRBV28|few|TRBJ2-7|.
TGTGCCACCCGGCGGGGCCCCCCCTACGAGCAGTACTTC
CATRRGPPYEQYF
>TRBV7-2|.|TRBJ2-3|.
TGTGCCAGCAGCCTCGTGGGGAGAAGCACAGATACGCAGTATTTT
CASSLVGRSTDTQYF
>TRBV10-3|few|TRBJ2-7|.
TGTGCCATCAGTGAGTCACAGGTCAACTCCTACGAGCAGTACTTC
CAISESQVNSYEQYF
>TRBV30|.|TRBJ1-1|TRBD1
TGTGCCTGGAGGACTAGCCGGGACAGGGGATGGAACACTGAAGCTTTCTTT
CAWRTSRDRGWNTEAFF